This T cell receptor (beta chain) was identified during a study of response to subunit inactivated influenza vaccine. The study, taken as a whole, reports: Every seasonal influenza vaccination brings in few new T cells, the authors suggested.

TCRdb passed the RT-PCR reads through MiXCR, listing each CDR3 protein once. The table records 710,000 or so distinct CDR3 sequences, roughly 14% of them present only once. This clonotype turned up a few times. The antigen is unknown. This TCR was sampled from a man in his forties or fifties who received an inactivated influenza vaccine. The sequences come from PBMCs from blood, collected roughly 12 days after vaccination.

CDR3: CASSAGHLPNEQFF. The CDR3 DNA follows: TGTGCCAGCAGTGCGGGACATCTCCCCAATGAGCAGTTCTTC. The V gene is TRBV6-2 or TRBV6-3, the J gene TRBJ2-1; TRBD1 or TRBD2 may be the D gene (6 bases each). The CDR3 spans 14 residues. With 5 bases removed from V and 6 bases from J, the gap between germline ends came to 14 bases. CDR1 is MNHEY and CDR2 is SVGEGT in the germline V gene.